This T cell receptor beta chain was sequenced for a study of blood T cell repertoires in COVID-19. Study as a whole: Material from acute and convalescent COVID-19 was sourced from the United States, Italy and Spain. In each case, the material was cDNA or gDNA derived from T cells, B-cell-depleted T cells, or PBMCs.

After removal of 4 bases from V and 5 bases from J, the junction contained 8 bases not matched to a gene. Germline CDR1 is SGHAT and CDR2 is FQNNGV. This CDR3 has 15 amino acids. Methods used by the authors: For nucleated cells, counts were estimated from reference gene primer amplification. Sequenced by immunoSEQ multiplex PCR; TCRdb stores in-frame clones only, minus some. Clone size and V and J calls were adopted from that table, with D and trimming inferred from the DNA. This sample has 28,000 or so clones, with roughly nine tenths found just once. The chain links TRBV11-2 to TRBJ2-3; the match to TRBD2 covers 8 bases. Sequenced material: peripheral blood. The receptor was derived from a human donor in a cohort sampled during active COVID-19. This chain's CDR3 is CASSSGGGRLDTQYF. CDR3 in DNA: TGTGCCAGCAGCTCTGGCGGGGGGCGGCTAGATACGCAGTATTTT.